This T cell receptor (beta chain) was found in a study of T cells after yellow fever vaccination. This clonotype was counted between two and nine times. Its cognate antigen is unknown. The V end was cut by 4 bases, the J end by 5 bases, with 18 bases between. Germline V gene data show CDR1 as SGHRS and CDR2 as YFSETQ. The CDR3 sequence is 16 residues long. TCRdb reprocessed the 5' RACE reads via MiXCR and lists one record per CDR3 protein. The sample carries about 630,000 distinct CDR3 sequences, 9% to 15% recorded once. Findings and limits, study-wide: Reappearance after the booster was observed for most primary-vaccination clones (more than 95% CD4, approximately 90% CD8). In FACS-sorted repertoires, abundant clonotypes from the bulk population could appear as contaminants. A small proportion of clonotypes was detected in both the CD4 and CD8 compartments.

The TCR was taken from a young man who received the YFV17D yellow fever vaccine. The J gene is TRBJ2-2, the V gene TRBV5-1; D unclear. The sample was PBMCs, taken on the day of the yellow fever booster vaccination. CDR3 coding DNA: TGCGCCAGCAGCCTGTTTGGAACCAAAGCGACCGGGGAGCTGTTTTTT. It specifies CASSLFGTKATGELFF.